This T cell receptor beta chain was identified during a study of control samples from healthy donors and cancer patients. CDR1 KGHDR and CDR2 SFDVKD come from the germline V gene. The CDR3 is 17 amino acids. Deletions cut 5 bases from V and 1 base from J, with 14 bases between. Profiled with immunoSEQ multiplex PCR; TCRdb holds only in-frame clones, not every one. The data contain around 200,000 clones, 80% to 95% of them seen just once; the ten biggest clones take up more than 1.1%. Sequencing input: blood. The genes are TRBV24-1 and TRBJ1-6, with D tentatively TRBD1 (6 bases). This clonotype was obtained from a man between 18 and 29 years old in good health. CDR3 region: CATSGGGRGSYNSPLHF. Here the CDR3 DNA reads TGTGCCACCAGTGGGGGGGGGCGCGGGTCCTATAATTCACCCCTCCACTTT.